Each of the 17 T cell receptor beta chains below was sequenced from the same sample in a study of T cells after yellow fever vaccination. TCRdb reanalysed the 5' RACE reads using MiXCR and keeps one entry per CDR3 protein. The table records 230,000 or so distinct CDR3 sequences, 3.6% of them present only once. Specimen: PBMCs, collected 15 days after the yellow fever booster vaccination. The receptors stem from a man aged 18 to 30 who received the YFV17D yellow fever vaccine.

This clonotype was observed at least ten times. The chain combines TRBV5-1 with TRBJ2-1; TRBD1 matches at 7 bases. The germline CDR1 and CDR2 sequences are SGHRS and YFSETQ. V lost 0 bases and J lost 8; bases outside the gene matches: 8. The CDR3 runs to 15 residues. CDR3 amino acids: CASSLVGQGVDEQFF. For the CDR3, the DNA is TGCGCCAGCAGCTTGGTAGGCCAGGGGGTCGATGAGCAGTTCTTC.

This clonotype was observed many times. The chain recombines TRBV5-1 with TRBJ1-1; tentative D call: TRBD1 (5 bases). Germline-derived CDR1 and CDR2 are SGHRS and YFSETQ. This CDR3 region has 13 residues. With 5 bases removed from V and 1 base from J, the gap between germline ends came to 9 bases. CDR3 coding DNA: TGCGCCAGCAGAGTTGGACAGAACACTGAAGCTTTCTTT. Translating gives CASRVGQNTEAFF.

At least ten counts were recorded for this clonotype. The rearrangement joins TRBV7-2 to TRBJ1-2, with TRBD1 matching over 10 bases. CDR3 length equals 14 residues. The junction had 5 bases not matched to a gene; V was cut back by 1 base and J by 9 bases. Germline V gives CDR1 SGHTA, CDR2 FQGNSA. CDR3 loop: CASSLVRTGGSYTF. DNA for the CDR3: TGTGCCAGCAGCTTAGTGCGGACAGGGGGTAGCTACACCTTC.

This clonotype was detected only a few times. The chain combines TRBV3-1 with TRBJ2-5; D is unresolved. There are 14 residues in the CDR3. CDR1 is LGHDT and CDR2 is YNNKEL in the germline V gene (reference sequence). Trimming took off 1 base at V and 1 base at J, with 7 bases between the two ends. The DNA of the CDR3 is TGTGCCAGCAGCCAAGCACCGACCCAAGAGACCCAGTACTTC. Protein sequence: CASSQAPTQETQYF.

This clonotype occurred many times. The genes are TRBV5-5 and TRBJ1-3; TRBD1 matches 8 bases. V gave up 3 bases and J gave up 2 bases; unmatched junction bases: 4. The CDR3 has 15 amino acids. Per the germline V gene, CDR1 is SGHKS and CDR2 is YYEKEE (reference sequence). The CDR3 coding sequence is TGTGCCAGCAGCTCACAGGGGGTGACTGGAAACACCATATATTTT. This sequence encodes CASSSQGVTGNTIYF.

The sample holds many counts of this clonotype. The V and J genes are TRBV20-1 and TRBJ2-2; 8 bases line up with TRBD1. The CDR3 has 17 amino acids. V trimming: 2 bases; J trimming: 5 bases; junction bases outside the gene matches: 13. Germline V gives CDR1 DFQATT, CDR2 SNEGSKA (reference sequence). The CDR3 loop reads CSARRQGPRVLTGELFF. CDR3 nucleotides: TGCAGTGCTAGACGACAGGGGCCCCGAGTGTTGACCGGGGAGCTGTTTTTT.

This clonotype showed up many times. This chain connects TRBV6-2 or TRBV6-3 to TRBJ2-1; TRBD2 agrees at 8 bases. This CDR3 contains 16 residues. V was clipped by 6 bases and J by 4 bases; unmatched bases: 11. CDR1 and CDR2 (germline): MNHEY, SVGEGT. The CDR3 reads CASSRPSGGLYNEQFF. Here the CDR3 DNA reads TGTGCCAGCAGCCGACCTTCGGGGGGGCTTTACAATGAGCAGTTCTTC.

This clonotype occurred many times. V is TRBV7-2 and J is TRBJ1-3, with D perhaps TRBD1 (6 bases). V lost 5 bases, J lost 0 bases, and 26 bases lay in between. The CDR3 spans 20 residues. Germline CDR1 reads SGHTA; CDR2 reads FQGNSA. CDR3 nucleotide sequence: TGTGCCAGCAGCCAAAGGGGGATGGGTGGCAGGGGACACTCTGGAAACACCATATATTTT. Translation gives CASSQRGMGGRGHSGNTIYF.

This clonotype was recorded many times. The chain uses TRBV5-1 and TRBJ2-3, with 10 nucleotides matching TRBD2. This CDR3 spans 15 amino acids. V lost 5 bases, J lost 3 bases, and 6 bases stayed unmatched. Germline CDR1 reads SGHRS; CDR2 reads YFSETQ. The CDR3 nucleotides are TGCGCCAGCAGTCGAGCTAGCGGGGGTACAGATACGCAGTATTTT. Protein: CASSRASGGTDTQYF.

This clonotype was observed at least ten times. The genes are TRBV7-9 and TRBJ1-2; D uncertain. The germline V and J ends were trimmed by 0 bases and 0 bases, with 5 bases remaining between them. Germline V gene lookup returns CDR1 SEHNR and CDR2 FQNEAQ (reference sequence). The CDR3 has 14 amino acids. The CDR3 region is CASSLAVANYGYTF. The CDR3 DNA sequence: TGTGCCAGCAGCTTAGCCGTTGCTAACTATGGCTACACCTTC.

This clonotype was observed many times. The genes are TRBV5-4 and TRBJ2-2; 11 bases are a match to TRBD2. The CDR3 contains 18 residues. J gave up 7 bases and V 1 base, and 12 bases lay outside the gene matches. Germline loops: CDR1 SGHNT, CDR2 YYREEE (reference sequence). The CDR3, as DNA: TGTGCCAGCAGCTTGTCTAGCGGGGGGACCTTGTTTATCGGGGAGCTGTTTTTT. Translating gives CASSLSSGGTLFIGELFF.

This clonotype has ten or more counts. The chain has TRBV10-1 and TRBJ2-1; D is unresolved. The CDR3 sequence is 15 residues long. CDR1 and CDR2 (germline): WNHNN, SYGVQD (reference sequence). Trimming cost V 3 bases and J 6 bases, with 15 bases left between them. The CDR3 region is CASSDGKIPPNEQFF. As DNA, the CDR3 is TGCGCCAGCAGTGACGGCAAGATACCCCCCAATGAGCAGTTCTTC.

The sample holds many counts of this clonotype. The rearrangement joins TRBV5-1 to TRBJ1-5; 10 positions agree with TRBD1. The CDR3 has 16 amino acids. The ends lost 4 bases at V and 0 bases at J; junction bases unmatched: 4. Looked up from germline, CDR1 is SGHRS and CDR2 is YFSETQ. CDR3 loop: CASSPGTGDSNQPQHF. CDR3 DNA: TGCGCCAGCAGCCCTGGGACAGGGGATAGCAATCAGCCCCAGCATTTT. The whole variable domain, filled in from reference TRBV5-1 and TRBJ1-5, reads KAGVTQTPRYLIKTRGQQVTLSCSPISGHRSVSWYQQTPGQGLQFLFEYFSETQRNKGNFPGRFSGRQFSNSRSEMNVSTLELGDSALYLCASSPGTGDSNQPQHFGDGTRLSIL.

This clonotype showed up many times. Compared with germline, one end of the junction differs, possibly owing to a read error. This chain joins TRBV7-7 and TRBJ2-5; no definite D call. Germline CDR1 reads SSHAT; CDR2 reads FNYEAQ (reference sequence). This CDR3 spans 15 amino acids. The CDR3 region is CASSFSRTGQETQYF. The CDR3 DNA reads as TGTGCTAGCAGCTTCTCCAGGACCGGCCAAGAGACCCAGTACTTC.

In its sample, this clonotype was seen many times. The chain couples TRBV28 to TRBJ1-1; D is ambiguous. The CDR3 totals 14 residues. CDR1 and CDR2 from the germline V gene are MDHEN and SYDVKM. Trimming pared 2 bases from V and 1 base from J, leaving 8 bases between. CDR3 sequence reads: CASSLPAGNTEAFF. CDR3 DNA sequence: TGTGCCAGCAGTTTACCGGCGGGGAACACTGAAGCTTTCTTT.

CDR3 bases: TGCAGTGCTAGCACTATTCTATCGGGACAGGGGGGTCCCCTAACTATTGGCTACACCTTC. Protein: CSASTILSGQGGPLTIGYTF. This rearrangement joins TRBV20-1 to TRBJ1-2; 11 positions agree with TRBD1. CDR3 length equals 20 residues. The J segment lost 7 bases and the V segment lost 3 bases, leaving 25 bases of the junction unmatched. The germline V gene has CDR1 DFQATT and CDR2 SNEGSKA (reference sequence).

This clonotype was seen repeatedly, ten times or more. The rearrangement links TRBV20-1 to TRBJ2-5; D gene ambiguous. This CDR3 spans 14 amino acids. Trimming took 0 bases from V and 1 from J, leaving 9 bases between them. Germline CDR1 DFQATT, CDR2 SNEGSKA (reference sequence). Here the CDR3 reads CSARDPRGQETQYF. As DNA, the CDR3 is TGCAGTGCTAGAGATCCCCGCGGCCAAGAGACCCAGTACTTC.